Each of the 2 T cell receptor beta chains below was sequenced from the same sample in a study of shared clonotypes between healthy human individuals (dated by TCRdb to 2020 to 2021). Library method: the immunoSEQ multiplex PCR assay. TCRdb holds this immuneACCESS table with in-frame rearrangements only. Some clones are missing; in checked studies, unresolved V genes explain under half, and the rest has no known cause. For this sample the table gives about a million clones, of which approximately 80% were detected only once. In total, the top ten clones hold 0.7% to 0.95% of the sample. Sequencing input: memory CD4+ T cells from PBMCs. The label giving this sample's cell subset or site can be read as: CD45RA-negative fraction. The receptors were sampled from a man between 18 and 35 years old in good health. Some clones in this sample may be carry-over from other donors' samples.

The V gene is TRBV28, the J gene TRBJ2-1, with D uncertain. In germline, CDR1 is MDHEN, CDR2 SYDVKM. The CDR3 runs to 14 residues. Deletions cut 6 bases from V and 9 bases from J, with 18 bases between. The CDR3 region is CASSLLTSGREQFF. CDR3 coding DNA: TGTGCCAGCAGCCTACTGACCTCGGGCCGTGAGCAGTTCTTC.

The chain has TRBV10-3 and TRBJ2-7, with D perhaps matching TRBD2 (6 bases). The V gene lost 2 bases and the J gene lost 5 bases, with 10 bases spanning the gap. This CDR3 comprises 13 residues. In germline, CDR1 is ENHRY, CDR2 SYGVKD. This CDR3 reads CAISETSTDEQYF. The CDR3 DNA follows: TGTGCCATCAGTGAGACTAGCACAGACGAGCAGTACTTC.